Listed below are T cell receptor beta chains from one sample, sequenced in a study of cytomegalovirus exposure and HLA in healthy donors. Sequencing used immunoSEQ multiplex PCR; TCRdb keeps in-frame clones, though not all of them. The table records under 200,000 clones, approximately 88% of them present only once. What was sequenced was PBMCs. Receptors were obtained from a boy aged 2 to 10 in good health and CMV-seronegative. Each CDR3 is given with its conserved first and last residue. Each record gives: V gene, J gene, CDR3 protein.

v_gene: TRBV28
j_gene: TRBJ2-7
CDR3aa: CASSFRTFSSYEQYF

v_gene: TRBV29-1
j_gene: TRBJ2-7
CDR3aa: CSALTPTDRFEQYF

v_gene: TRBV19
j_gene: TRBJ1-5
CDR3aa: CASSTEGMLYQPQHF

v_gene: TRBV10-3
j_gene: TRBJ1-5
CDR3aa: CAISRDNNQPQHF

v_gene: TRBV6-1
j_gene: TRBJ2-7
CDR3aa: CASSAFSGTYEQYF

v_gene: TRBV6-1
j_gene: TRBJ2-3
CDR3aa: CASSDGTAFPSTDTQYF

v_gene: TRBV9
j_gene: TRBJ2-2
CDR3aa: CASSRRAGVFAGELFF

v_gene: TRBV14
j_gene: TRBJ1-2
CDR3aa: CASSQGARANYGYTF

v_gene: TRBV5-4
j_gene: TRBJ2-7
CDR3aa: CASSPGAGSSYEQYF

v_gene: TRBV7-9
j_gene: TRBJ2-1
CDR3aa: CASSLPLATDSYNEQFF

v_gene: TRBV28
j_gene: TRBJ1-2
CDR3aa: CASSLSGVHGYTF

v_gene: TRBV2
j_gene: TRBJ2-7
CDR3aa: CASSDRAYEQYF

v_gene: TRBV14
j_gene: TRBJ2-7
CDR3aa: CASSQGTGRVYEQYF

v_gene: TRBV19
j_gene: TRBJ2-2
CDR3aa: CASSMGTGGRELFF

v_gene: TRBV6-1
j_gene: TRBJ2-1
CDR3aa: CASSAWTSRAYNEQFF

v_gene: TRBV7-9
j_gene: TRBJ2-1
CDR3aa: CASSLGTIAGKNGYNEQFF

v_gene: TRBV28
j_gene: TRBJ1-1
CDR3aa: CASSPGRGWTEAFF

v_gene: TRBV4-1
j_gene: TRBJ2-1
CDR3aa: CASSQGTGGPYNEQFF